This T cell receptor (beta chain) derives from a study of lymphopenia after photon versus proton radiotherapy. Study-wide results and limits: Authors raise, but do not show, better survival with proton therapy. After the lymphocyte nadir, photon-treated repertoires showed oligoclonal expansion, especially of CD8+ Temra cells. Under photons, naive T cells and diversity fell while effector/memory populations rose.

V was shortened by 1 base and J by 3 bases, with 4 bases between the two germline ends. The germline V gene encodes CDR1 SGHNT and CDR2 YENEEA. The CDR3 runs to 12 residues. Assay used: immunoSEQ multiplex PCR; TCRdb lists only in-frame clones, some missing. The sample contains about 20,000 clones, around nine tenths of which appear only once. With regard to this clone: The antigen is unknown.

This receptor was obtained from a man between 70 and 80 years old with pancreatic cancer. The sample in question was peripheral blood, obtained from a patient treated with proton-based radiotherapy. This chain joins TRBV11-3 and TRBJ2-7; D not certain. The CDR3 nucleotides read TGTGCCAGCAGCTTAGGGGACTACGAGCAGTACTTC. Translating gives CASSLGDYEQYF.